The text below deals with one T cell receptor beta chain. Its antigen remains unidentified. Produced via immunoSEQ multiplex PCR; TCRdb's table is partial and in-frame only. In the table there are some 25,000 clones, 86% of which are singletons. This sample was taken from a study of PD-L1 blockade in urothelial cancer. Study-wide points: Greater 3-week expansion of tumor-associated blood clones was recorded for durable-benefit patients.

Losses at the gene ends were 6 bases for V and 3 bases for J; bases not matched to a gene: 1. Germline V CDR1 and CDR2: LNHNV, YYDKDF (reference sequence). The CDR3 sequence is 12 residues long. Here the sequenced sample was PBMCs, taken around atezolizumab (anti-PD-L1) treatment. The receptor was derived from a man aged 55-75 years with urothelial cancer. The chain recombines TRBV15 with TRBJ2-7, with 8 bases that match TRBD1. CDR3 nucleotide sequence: TGTGCCACCAGTGGACAGGGCTACGAGCAGTACTTC. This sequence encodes CATSGQGYEQYF.